The entry below gives a single T cell receptor beta chain sequence along with its context. Its matching antigen is unknown. These data belong to a study of OX40 agonist ivuxolimab in advanced cancers. Study-level points and caveats: Partial responders receiving 0.1-3.0 mg/kg showed among the lowest clonal expansion. Clones of CD4+ and CD8+ blood T cells grew by week 6 at doses of 0.1 to 3.0 mg/kg.

V was shortened by 4 bases and J by 2 bases, with 19 bases between the two germline ends. Germline V gene data show CDR1 as SGDLS and CDR2 as YYNGEE. The CDR3 covers 17 residues. Enrollment shut out patients with autoimmune disease history or systemic immunosuppression. The table came from immunoSEQ multiplex PCR; TCRdb's copy has only in-frame clones and leaves some out. The profile shows about 42,000 clones, about 90% of them singletons. J is TRBJ1-3 and V is TRBV9, with a weak D call TRBD1 (6 bases). The sequenced sample was CD4+ or CD8+ T cells sorted from blood, obtained in a trial of the OX40 agonist ivuxolimab. The TCR sequence derives from an adult with an advanced solid tumor such as melanoma, head and neck, liver or kidney cancer. As DNA, the CDR3 is TGTGCCAGCAGCCCATCTCTTACAGGGCTAACTGGAAACACCATATATTTT. It is translated as CASSPSLTGLTGNTIYF.